Below are 29 T cell receptor beta chains sequenced from a single sample in a study of lymphopenia after photon versus proton radiotherapy (dated by TCRdb to about 2019). The library was prepared using the immunoSEQ multiplex PCR assay. TCRdb took over this immuneACCESS table, retaining in-frame rearrangements with V and J assigned. Such tables are incomplete; in checked studies, under half of the missing clones stem from an unresolved V gene, and the remainder is unexplained. Recorded for this sample are over 50,000 clones; around 85% of them occurred a single time. The top ten clonotypes cover roughly 2.3% of the sample. Sequenced material: peripheral blood, taken from a patient treated with photon-based radiotherapy. These receptor sequences come from a man in his forties or fifties with gastric cancer.

The chain uses TRBV15 and TRBJ2-7; 7 bases match TRBD1. Trimming removed 0 bases from V and 2 bases from J; junction bases left unmatched: 4. This CDR3 contains 15 residues. CDR1 and CDR2 from the germline V gene are LNHNV and YYDKDF (reference sequence). The CDR3 protein is CATSREGDRTYEQYF. Here the CDR3 DNA reads TGTGCCACCAGCAGAGAAGGGGACAGAACCTACGAGCAGTACTTC.

This chain connects TRBV19 to TRBJ1-5, with TRBD1 matching over 7 bases. The V and J ends lost 5 bases and 5 bases, in that order; junction bases with no gene match: 6. The germline gives CDR1 LNHDA, CDR2 SQIVND (reference sequence). This CDR3 contains 14 residues. The CDR3: CASSPRQGYQPQHF. As DNA, the CDR3 is TGTGCCAGTAGTCCTCGACAGGGCTATCAGCCCCAGCATTTT.

V and J are TRBV7-8 and TRBJ2-7, with a possible D match to TRBD1 (6 bases). CDR3 length: 14 amino acids. CDR1 is SGHVS and CDR2 is FQNEAQ in the germline V gene. Trimming left V 3 bases short and J 4 bases short, with 13 bases between. CDR3 amino acids: CASSFVLGAYEQYF. CDR3 coding DNA: TGTGCCAGCAGCTTCGTCCTGGGGGCATACGAGCAGTACTTC.

This chain connects TRBV28 to TRBJ2-7; 9 nucleotides line up with TRBD2. From germline, CDR1 is MDHEN and CDR2 SYDVKM. The CDR3 is 15 amino acids. V was clipped by 6 bases and J by 2 bases; unmatched bases: 8. CDR3 DNA sequence: TGTGCCAGCAGGGATAGCGGGGGAGGGACCTACGAGCAGTACTTC. Its protein product is CASRDSGGGTYEQYF.

This chain uses TRBV9 with TRBJ1-6; D is undetermined. V was trimmed by 7 bases and J by 10 bases, leaving 15 bases between them. CDR1 is SGDLS and CDR2 is YYNGEE in the germline V gene. This CDR3 region has 13 residues. CDR3 DNA: TGTGCCAGCCAACCGGAGATTAACTCACCCCTCCACTTT. This translates into CASQPEINSPLHF.

This chain uses TRBV2 with TRBJ1-2; D remains ambiguous. Germline CDR1 SNHLY, CDR2 FYNNEI. Trimming took 5 bases from V and 3 from J, leaving 16 bases between them. The length of the CDR3 is 15 residues. In nucleotides, the CDR3 is TGTGCCAGCAGTCAATCCTGGGCAGCCGACTATGGCTACACCTTC. Translated: CASSQSWAADYGYTF.

V is TRBV5-4 and J is TRBJ1-2; D uncertain. This CDR3 has 14 residues. Germline V CDR1 and CDR2: SGHNT, YYREEE (reference sequence). V lost 5 bases and J 4 bases, leaving 15 bases between the germline ends. This chain's CDR3 is CASRSSQSSYGYTF. The DNA for the CDR3 is TGTGCCAGCAGGTCGTCCCAGTCGAGCTATGGCTACACCTTC.

The rearrangement joins TRBV5-1 to TRBJ2-2, with 9 nucleotides matching TRBD1. The length of the CDR3 is 18 residues. Germline V gives CDR1 SGHRS, CDR2 YFSETQ. The V gene end was trimmed by 0 bases and the J gene end by 6 bases; junction bases not matched to a gene: 12. The CDR3 nucleotides read TGCGCCAGCAGCTTGGATAGGCTTAAGACAGGGGGTGCCGGGGAGCTGTTTTTT. Protein sequence: CASSLDRLKTGGAGELFF.

This clone was observed a handful of times. The chain combines TRBV6-1 with TRBJ2-1; D possibly corresponds to TRBD2 (6 bases). The germline CDR1 and CDR2 sequences are MNHNS and SASEGT. The CDR3 is made up of 15 amino acids. V was clipped by 3 bases and J by 9 bases, with 18 bases between them. CDR3 DNA sequence: TGTGCCAGCAGTGATCGGGCGGGGCCCACGAGTGAGCAGTTCTTC. It translates to CASSDRAGPTSEQFF.

The chain has TRBV6-5 and TRBJ1-5; the D gene is possibly TRBD1 (5 bases). In germline, CDR1 is MNHEY, CDR2 SVGAGI. Between the trimmed V and J ends, which lost 10 bases and 0 bases, there was a span of 13 bases. The CDR3 consists of 14 residues. The CDR3 here is CATSWGVSNQPQHF. CDR3 DNA: TGTGCCACCTCGTGGGGGGTTAGCAATCAGCCCCAGCATTTT.

The V and J genes are TRBV19 and TRBJ1-5, with TRBD1 as a possible D gene (6 bases). The CDR3 loop spans 13 amino acids. Deletions cut 6 bases from V and 5 bases from J, with 11 bases between. In germline, CDR1 is LNHDA, CDR2 SQIVND (reference sequence). The CDR3 DNA reads as TGTGCCAGTAGGGGGGGCTGGGATCAGCCCCAGCATTTT. It is translated as CASRGGWDQPQHF.

The chain carries TRBV6-5 and TRBJ1-5; 9 bases are a match to TRBD1. Germline CDR1 is MNHEY and CDR2 is SVGAGI. The CDR3 is made up of 13 amino acids. Trimming removed 6 bases from V and 7 bases from J; junction bases left unmatched: 4. CDR3 protein: CASRGQGGQPQHF. DNA of the CDR3: TGTGCCAGCAGGGGACAGGGCGGGCAGCCCCAGCATTTT.

The chain recombines TRBV29-1 with TRBJ2-7, with D tentatively TRBD1 (6 bases). The CDR3 consists of 13 residues. The germline V and J ends were trimmed by 3 bases and 3 bases, with 12 bases remaining between them. Germline V gene sequence: CDR1 SQVTM, CDR2 ANQGSEA. CDR3 amino acids: CSVEQARGYEQYF. The CDR3 DNA sequence: TGCAGCGTTGAGCAGGCCAGGGGCTACGAGCAGTACTTC.

The chain uses TRBV7-2 and TRBJ1-3; possible D gene TRBD1, 5 bases. V lost 3 bases and J lost 2, with 17 bases in between. The CDR3 length is 17 residues. Looked up from germline, CDR1 is SGHTA and CDR2 is FQGNSA. CDR3 residues: CASSFPQGAGAGNTIYF. In nucleotides, the CDR3 is TGTGCCAGCAGCTTCCCCCAAGGGGCAGGTGCTGGAAACACCATATATTTT.

This chain connects TRBV6-6 to TRBJ2-7; D uncertain. The CDR3 has 13 amino acids. V was cut by 5 bases and J by 3 bases, with 11 bases left in between. Per germline, CDR1 MNHNY and CDR2 SVGAGI (reference sequence). CDR3 in amino acids: CASSAGRIYEQYF. CDR3 nucleotides: TGTGCCAGCAGTGCCGGCAGAATCTACGAGCAGTACTTC.

The chain recombines TRBV5-1 with TRBJ2-4, with TRBD1 identical over 9 bases. Germline lookup yields CDR1 SGHRS and CDR2 YFSETQ. This CDR3 has 16 amino acids. V lost 3 bases to trimming and J lost 7 bases; unmatched junction nucleotides: 11. The CDR3: CASSSLPGQGGNIQYF. DNA of the CDR3: TGCGCCAGCAGCTCCCTTCCGGGACAGGGTGGCAACATTCAGTACTTC.

The chain joins TRBV4-1 to TRBJ2-3; D unclear. Trimming shortened V by 6 bases and J by 0 bases, and 7 bases separated the two germline ends. Germline V gene lookup returns CDR1 MGHRA and CDR2 YSYEKL. The CDR3 loop spans 13 amino acids. The CDR3 loop is CASRRTSTDTQYF. The DNA of the CDR3 is TGCGCCAGCAGACGCACTAGCACAGATACGCAGTATTTT.

The chain recombines TRBV15 with TRBJ2-7; D gene ambiguous. V shed 0 bases and J shed 0 bases, with 3 bases lying between them. The CDR3 is made up of 13 amino acids. Germline loops: CDR1 LNHNV, CDR2 YYDKDF (reference sequence). CDR3 in DNA: TGTGCCACCAGCAGAGAAAGCTCCTACGAGCAGTACTTC. Translation: CATSRESSYEQYF.

The rearrangement joins TRBV10-3 to TRBJ1-5; D gene unclear. The CDR3 sequence is 13 residues long. In germline, CDR1 is ENHRY, CDR2 SYGVKD. V was shortened by 6 bases and J by 3 bases, with 9 bases between the two germline ends. CDR3 loop: CAISVDNNQPQHF. For the CDR3, the DNA is TGTGCCATCAGCGTAGACAACAATCAGCCCCAGCATTTT.

This sequence joins TRBV18 and TRBJ1-3; D is possibly TRBD1 (6 bases). The CDR3 spans 17 residues. V was shortened by 3 bases and J by 0 bases, with 15 bases between the two germline ends. Germline V gives CDR1 KGHSH, CDR2 LQKENI. Here the CDR3 DNA reads TGTGCCAGCTCACCTTTTACAGGGAGTAACTCTGGAAACACCATATATTTT. Residues: CASSPFTGSNSGNTIYF.

The rearrangement links TRBV18 to TRBJ2-7; D call uncertain. V was pared by 2 bases and J by 5 bases, with 10 bases between. The CDR3 contains 13 residues. CDR1 is KGHSH and CDR2 is LQKENI in the germline V gene. CDR3 region: CASSPSRTDEQYF. In DNA form, the CDR3 reads TGTGCCAGCTCACCATCCCGGACGGACGAGCAGTACTTC.

The chain employs TRBV13 and TRBJ1-5; perhaps TRBD1 as D (6 bases). The V end lost 5 bases, the J end lost 7 bases, and 18 bases lay between the germline ends. Germline-derived CDR1 and CDR2 are PRHDT and FYEKMQ (reference sequence). The CDR3 extends over 15 amino acids. CDR3 nucleotide sequence: TGTGCCAGCAGCATGGGGGCAGGGAATTACCAGCCCCAGCATTTT. As protein: CASSMGAGNYQPQHF.

This clone was found a few times. The rearrangement uses TRBV30 and TRBJ1-5, with D uncertain. The CDR3 has 13 residues. Germline V CDR1 and CDR2: GTSNPN, SVGIG (reference sequence). The germline V and J ends were trimmed by 2 bases and 4 bases, with 9 bases remaining between them. The CDR3 sequence is CAWSQQRNQPQHF. Here the CDR3 DNA reads TGTGCCTGGAGTCAACAGAGGAATCAGCCCCAGCATTTT.

The rearrangement uses TRBV19 and TRBJ2-3, with D perhaps TRBD1 (6 bases). The CDR3 length is 15 residues. Germline CDR1 and CDR2: LNHDA and SQIVND (reference sequence). Trimming shortened V by 5 bases and J by 2 bases, and 14 bases separated the two germline ends. Written as DNA, the CDR3 is TGTGCCAGTAGTCTGACAGGAGGTTACACAGATACGCAGTATTTT. Translated: CASSLTGGYTDTQYF.

The V call is TRBV5-6, the J call TRBJ2-3; 8 bases map to TRBD2. V lost 4 bases and J lost 4; bases outside the gene matches: 11. There are 16 residues in the CDR3. Germline loops: CDR1 SGHDT, CDR2 YYEEEE. The CDR3 sequence: CASSGNPGGGPDTQYF. The CDR3 bases are TGTGCCAGCAGCGGAAACCCCGGGGGGGGCCCAGATACGCAGTATTTT.

This sequence joins TRBV7-2 and TRBJ1-1; a possible D gene is TRBD1 (6 bases). Germline V lookup: CDR1 SGHTA, CDR2 FQGNSA. V lost 5 bases, J lost 3 bases, and 13 bases lay in between. There are 14 residues in the CDR3. CDR3 amino acids: CASSPLQGYTEAFF. CDR3 nucleotides: TGTGCCAGCAGCCCGCTACAGGGCTACACTGAAGCTTTCTTT.

In its sample, this clone was seen a few times. The rearrangement joins TRBV5-5 to TRBJ2-7; D possibly corresponds to TRBD1 (5 bases). V lost 1 base and J lost 2, with 13 bases in between. Germline lookup yields CDR1 SGHKS and CDR2 YYEKEE (reference sequence). The CDR3 is 15 amino acids. The DNA of the CDR3 is TGTGCCAGCAGCTTGAGCTGGACACCCGCCTACGAGCAGTACTTC. It encodes CASSLSWTPAYEQYF.

The count of this clone is one. This rearrangement joins TRBV18 to TRBJ2-7; 8 bases agree with TRBD1. Germline values: CDR1 KGHSH, CDR2 LQKENI. CDR3 size: 14 residues. V lost 0 bases to trimming and J lost 7 bases; unmatched junction nucleotides: 5. CDR3 sequence reads: CASSPPGQGWEQYF. The CDR3 nucleotides are TGTGCCAGCTCACCACCAGGACAGGGTTGGGAGCAGTACTTC.

The chain links TRBV2 to TRBJ2-5; TRBD2 matches at 7 bases. CDR1 SNHLY and CDR2 FYNNEI come from the germline V gene. This CDR3 comprises 14 residues. The trim removed 7 bases at V and 8 bases at J, leaving 13 bases unmatched. The CDR3 loop reads CASTLAPFGITQYF. In nucleotides, the CDR3 is TGTGCCAGCACACTAGCGCCCTTCGGCATAACCCAGTACTTC.